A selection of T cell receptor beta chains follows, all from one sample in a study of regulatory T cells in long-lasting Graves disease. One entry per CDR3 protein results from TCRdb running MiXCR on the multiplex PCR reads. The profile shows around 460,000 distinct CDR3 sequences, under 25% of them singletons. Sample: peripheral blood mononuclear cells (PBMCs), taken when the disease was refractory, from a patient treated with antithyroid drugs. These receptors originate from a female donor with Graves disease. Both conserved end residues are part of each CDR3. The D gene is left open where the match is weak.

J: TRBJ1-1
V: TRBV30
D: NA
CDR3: CAWRAGGGYTEAFF

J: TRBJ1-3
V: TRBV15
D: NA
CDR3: CATSIVGNWNTIYF

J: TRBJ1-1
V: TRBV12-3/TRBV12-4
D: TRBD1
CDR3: CASSLARLRDRDTEAFF

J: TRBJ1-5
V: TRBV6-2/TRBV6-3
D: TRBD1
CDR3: CASSLSHRGNQPQHF

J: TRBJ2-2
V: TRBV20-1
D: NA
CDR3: CSVTKSNTGELFF

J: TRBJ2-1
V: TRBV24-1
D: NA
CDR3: CATSSASKDNEQFF

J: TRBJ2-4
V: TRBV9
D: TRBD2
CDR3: CASSPRLAGDSNIQYF

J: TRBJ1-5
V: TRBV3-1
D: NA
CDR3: CASSQDRDQPQHF

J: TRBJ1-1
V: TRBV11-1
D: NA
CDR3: CASSFSVQGATEAFF

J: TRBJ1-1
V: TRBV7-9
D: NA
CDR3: CASSSQGYTEAFF

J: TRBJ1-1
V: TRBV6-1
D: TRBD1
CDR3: CASSRGTANEAFF

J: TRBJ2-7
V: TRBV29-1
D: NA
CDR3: CSVESGTETHEQYF

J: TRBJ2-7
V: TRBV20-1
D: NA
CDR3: CSAKGGQGKYEQYF

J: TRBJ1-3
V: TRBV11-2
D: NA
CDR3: CASSLEGMIGNTIYF

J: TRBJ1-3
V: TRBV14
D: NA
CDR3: CASSQGHRNTIYF

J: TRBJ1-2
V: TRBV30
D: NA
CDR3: CAWNGGYGYTF

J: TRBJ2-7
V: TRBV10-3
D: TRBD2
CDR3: CAISEGTSDFYEQYF

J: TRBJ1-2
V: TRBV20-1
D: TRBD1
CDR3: CSASPGGDGYTF

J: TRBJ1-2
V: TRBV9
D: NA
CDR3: CASSAVTSTGYTF

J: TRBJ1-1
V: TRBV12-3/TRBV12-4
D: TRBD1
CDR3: CASNAQGAGTEAFF

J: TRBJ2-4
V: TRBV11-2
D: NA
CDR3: CASSFGGQKNIQYF

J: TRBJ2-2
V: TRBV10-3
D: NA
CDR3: CAISELESHTGELFF

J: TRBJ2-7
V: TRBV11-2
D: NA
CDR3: CASSQYRDIPYEQYF

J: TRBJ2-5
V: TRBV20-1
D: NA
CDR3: CSARSGGPQETQYF

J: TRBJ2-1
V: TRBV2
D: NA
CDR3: CASSEYRANEQFF

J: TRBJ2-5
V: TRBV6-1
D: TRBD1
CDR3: CASKGALGETQYF

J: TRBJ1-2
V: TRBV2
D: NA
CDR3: CASRETALHGYTF

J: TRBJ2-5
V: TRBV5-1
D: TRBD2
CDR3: CASSSGLASETQYF

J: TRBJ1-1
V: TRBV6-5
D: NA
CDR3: CASSYSGEGLTEAFF

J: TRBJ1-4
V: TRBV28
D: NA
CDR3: CASSPTGTRTNEKLFF

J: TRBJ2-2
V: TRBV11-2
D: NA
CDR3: CASSLAGYTGELFF

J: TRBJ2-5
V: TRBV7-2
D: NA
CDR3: CASSFPAQETQYF

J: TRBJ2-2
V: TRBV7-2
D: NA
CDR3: CASSLRGSLGGELFF

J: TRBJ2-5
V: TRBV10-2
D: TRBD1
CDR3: CASNNRGETQYF

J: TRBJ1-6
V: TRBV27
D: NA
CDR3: CASSRRTDSPLHF

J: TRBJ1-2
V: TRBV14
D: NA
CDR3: CASSFTPDDYGYTF

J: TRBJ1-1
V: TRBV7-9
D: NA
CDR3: CASGQNTEAFF

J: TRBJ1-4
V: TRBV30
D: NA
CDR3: CAWSVGAAGNEKLFF

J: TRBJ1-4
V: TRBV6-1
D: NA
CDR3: CASTAPGEKLFF

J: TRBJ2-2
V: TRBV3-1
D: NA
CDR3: CASSQVTGDTGELFF

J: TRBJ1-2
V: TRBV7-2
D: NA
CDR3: CASSLASGNYGYTF

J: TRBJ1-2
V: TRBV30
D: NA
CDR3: CAWSLHYLYGYTF

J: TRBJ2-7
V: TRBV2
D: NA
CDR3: CASSEDWLRNEQYF

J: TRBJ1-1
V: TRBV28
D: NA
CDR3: CASQTPDGGTEAFF

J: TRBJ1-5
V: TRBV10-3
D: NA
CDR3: CAISESGVTQPQHF

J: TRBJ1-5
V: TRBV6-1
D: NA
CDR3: CASSEARQNSNQPQHF